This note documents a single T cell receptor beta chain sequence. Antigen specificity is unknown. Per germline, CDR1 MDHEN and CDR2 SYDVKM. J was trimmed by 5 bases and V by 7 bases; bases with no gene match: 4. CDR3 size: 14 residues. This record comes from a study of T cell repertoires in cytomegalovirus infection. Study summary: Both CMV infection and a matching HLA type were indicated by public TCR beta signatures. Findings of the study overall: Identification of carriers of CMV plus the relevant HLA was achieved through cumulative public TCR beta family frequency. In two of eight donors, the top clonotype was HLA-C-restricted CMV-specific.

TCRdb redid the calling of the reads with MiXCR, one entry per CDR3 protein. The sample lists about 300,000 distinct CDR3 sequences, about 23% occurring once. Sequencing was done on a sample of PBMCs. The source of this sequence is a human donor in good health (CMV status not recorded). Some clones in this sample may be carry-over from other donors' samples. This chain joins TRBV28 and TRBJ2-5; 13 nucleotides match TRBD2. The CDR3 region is CASKTSGGGETQYF. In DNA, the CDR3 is TGTGCCAGCAAAACTAGCGGGGGGGGGGAGACCCAGTACTTC.